The present T cell receptor beta chain was sequenced within a study of shared clonotypes between healthy human individuals. Study-wide points: Incompleteness in sorted-subset sequencing, despite large depth, was shown by rarefaction.

Researchers ran the assay at a deep level. Genomic DNA (from each subset) was split evenly across several immunoSEQ plates. The assay was immunoSEQ multiplex PCR, and TCRdb's table has in-frame clones only and misses some. The sample consists of under 1,100,000 clones, approximately 80% of them appearing once. Concerning this clone itself: The antigen is unknown.

Partitioning of CD4+ cells yielded a CD45RA+ naive subset and a CD45RA-negative memory subset. The sample comprised memory CD4+ T cells from PBMCs. The subset here: CD45RA-negative fraction. This clonotype was obtained from a man aged 18 to 30 in good health. Some clones in this sample may be carry-over from other donors' samples.

CDR3 sequence (DNA): TGTGCCTGGCGAGGGGGGACAAAGCGGGAGTCGAACGAGCAGTACTTC. It is translated as CAWRGGTKRESNEQYF. The chain combines TRBV30 with TRBJ2-7; 8 bases are a match to TRBD2. The CDR3 consists of 16 residues. V was pared by 5 bases and J by 5 bases, with 17 bases of the junction left unmatched. CDR1 is GTSNPN, CDR2 SVGIG, per germline (reference sequence).